This T cell receptor beta chain was retrieved from a study of molecular identifiers for immune sequencing clone quantification. The germline V gene has CDR1 SGHTA and CDR2 FQGNSA. This CDR3 has 17 amino acids. V shed 5 bases, J shed 3 bases, and the junction held 10 bases outside the gene matches. TCRdb reprocessed the PCR reads via MiXCR and lists one record per CDR3 protein. This sample has over 600,000 distinct CDR3 sequences, with nearly 20% found just once. Sorting selected naive CD8 T cells with a CD8+CD4-CCR7+CD45RA+ phenotype. This clonotype was observed a few times. Sequencing used naive CD8+ T cells from blood, with Jurkat cell RNA spiked in. Subset given: FACS-sorted CD8+CD4-CCR7+CD45RA+ naive T cells. This TCR derives from a human donor in good health. Some libraries in this study had Jurkat cell RNA spiked in. The chain joins TRBV7-2 to TRBJ2-1, with 10 bases matching TRBD2. CDR3 in amino acids: CASSPRVRTSGYNEQFF. In DNA form, the CDR3 reads TGTGCCAGCAGCCCCCGCGTACGGACTAGCGGCTACAATGAGCAGTTCTTC. Supplemented by reference TRBV7-2 and TRBJ2-1, the full variable domain reads GAGVSQSPSNKVTEKGKDVELRCDPISGHTALYWYRQSLGQGLEFLIYFQGNSAPDKSGLPSDRFSAERTGGSVSTLTIQRTQQEDSAVYLCASSPRVRTSGYNEQFFGPGTRLTVL.